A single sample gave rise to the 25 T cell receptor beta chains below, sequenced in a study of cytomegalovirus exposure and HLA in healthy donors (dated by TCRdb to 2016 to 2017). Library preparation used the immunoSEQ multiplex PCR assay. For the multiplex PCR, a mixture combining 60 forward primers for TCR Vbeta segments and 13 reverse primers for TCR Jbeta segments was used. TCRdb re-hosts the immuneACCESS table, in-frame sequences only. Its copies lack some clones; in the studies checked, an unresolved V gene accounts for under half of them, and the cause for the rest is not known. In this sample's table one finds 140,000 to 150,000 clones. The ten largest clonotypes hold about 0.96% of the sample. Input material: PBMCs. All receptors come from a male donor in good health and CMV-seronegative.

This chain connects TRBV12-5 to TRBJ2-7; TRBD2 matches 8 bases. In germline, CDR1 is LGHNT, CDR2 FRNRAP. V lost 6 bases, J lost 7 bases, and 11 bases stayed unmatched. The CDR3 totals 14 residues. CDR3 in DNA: TGTGCTAGTGGCCAATTCAGTCCGGGGGGGGAGCAGTACTTC. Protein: CASGQFSPGGEQYF.

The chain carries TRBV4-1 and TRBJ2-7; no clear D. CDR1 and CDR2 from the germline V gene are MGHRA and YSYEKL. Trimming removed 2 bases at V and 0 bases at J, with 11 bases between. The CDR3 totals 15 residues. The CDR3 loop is CASSQSKTLSYEQYF. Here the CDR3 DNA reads TGCGCCAGCAGCCAATCTAAAACTCTCTCCTACGAGCAGTACTTC.

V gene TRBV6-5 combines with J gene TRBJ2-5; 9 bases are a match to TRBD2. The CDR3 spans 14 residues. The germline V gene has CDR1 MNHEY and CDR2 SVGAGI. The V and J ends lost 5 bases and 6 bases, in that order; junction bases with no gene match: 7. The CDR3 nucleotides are TGTGCCAGCAGTAAACTAGCGGGCTCCAAGACCCAGTACTTC. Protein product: CASSKLAGSKTQYF.

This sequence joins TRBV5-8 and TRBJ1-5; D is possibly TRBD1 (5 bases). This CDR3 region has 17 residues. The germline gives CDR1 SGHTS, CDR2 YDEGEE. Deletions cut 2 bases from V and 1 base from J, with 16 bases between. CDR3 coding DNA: TGTGCCAGCAGCTTTAGGAGTGGGGCAGTAAGCAATCAGCCCCAGCATTTT. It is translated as CASSFRSGAVSNQPQHF.

CDR3: CASSRTMTGFHEQYF. CDR3 bases: TGTGCCAGTAGTAGGACCATGACAGGGTTCCACGAGCAGTACTTC. The V and J genes are TRBV19 and TRBJ2-7; 7 bases map to TRBD1. CDR1 is LNHDA, CDR2 SQIVND, per germline (reference sequence). After removal of 4 bases from V and 5 bases from J, the junction contained 11 bases not matched to a gene. The CDR3 has 15 amino acids.

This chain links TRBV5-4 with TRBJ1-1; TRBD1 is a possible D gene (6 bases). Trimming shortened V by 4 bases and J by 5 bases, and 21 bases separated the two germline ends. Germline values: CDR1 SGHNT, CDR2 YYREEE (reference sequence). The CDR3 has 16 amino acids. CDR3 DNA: TGTGCCAGCAGCACAGACCCTACCCCGCAGGGGACTGAAGCTTTCTTT. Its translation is CASSTDPTPQGTEAFF.

CDR3 nucleotide sequence: TGTGCCAGCAGCACAGGGGTTAGGAGCTACACCTTC. Translation gives CASSTGVRSYTF. V is TRBV7-9 and J is TRBJ1-2; 7 positions match TRBD1. The ends lost 5 bases at V and 9 bases at J; junction bases unmatched: 6. Per germline, CDR1 SEHNR and CDR2 FQNEAQ (reference sequence). CDR3 length: 12 residues. The complete variable domain, with remaining parts taken from reference TRBV7-9 and TRBJ1-2, reads DTGVSQNPRHKITKRGQNVTFRCDPISEHNRLYWYRQTLGQGPEFLTYFQNEAQLEKSRLLSDRFSAERPKGSFSTLEIQRTEQGDSAMYLCASSTGVRSYTFGSGTRLTVV.

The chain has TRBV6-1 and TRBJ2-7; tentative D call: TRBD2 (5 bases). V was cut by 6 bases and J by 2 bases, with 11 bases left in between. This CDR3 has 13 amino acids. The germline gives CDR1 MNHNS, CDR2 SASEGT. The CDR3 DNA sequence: TGTGCCAGCAGGGAAACGGGAACCTACGAGCAGTACTTC. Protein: CASRETGTYEQYF.

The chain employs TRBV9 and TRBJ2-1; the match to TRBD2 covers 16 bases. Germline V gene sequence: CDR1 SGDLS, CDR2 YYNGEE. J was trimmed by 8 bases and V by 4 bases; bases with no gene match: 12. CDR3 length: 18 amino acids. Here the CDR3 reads CASSPSLGTSGRVHEQFF. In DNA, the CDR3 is TGTGCCAGCAGCCCTAGCCTTGGGACTAGCGGGAGGGTCCATGAGCAGTTCTTC.

CDR3 region: CASSFRGTGTSPLHF. The CDR3 DNA reads TGTGCCAGCAGTTTCAGGGGGACAGGGACCTCACCCCTCCACTTT. V is TRBV28 and J is TRBJ1-6; TRBD1 matches at 9 bases. The CDR3 totals 15 residues. The V segment lost 3 bases and the J segment 10 bases; nucleotides outside the gene matches: 7. CDR1 MDHEN and CDR2 SYDVKM come from the germline V gene. The full variable domain, with the rest looked up from reference TRBV28 and TRBJ1-6, is DVKVTQSSRYLVKRTGEKVFLECVQDMDHENMFWYRQDPGLGLRLIYFSYDVKMKEKGDIPEGYSVSREKKERFSLILESASTNQTSMYLCASSFRGTGTSPLHFGNGTRLTVT.

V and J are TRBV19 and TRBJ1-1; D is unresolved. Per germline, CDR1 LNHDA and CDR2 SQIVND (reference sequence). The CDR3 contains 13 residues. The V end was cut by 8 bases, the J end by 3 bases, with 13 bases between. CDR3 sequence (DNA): TGTGCCAGTCGGTACGGTGTGGACACTGAAGCTTTCTTT. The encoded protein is CASRYGVDTEAFF. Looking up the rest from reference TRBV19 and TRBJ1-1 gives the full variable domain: DGGITQSPKYLFRKEGQNVTLSCEQNLNHDAMYWYRQDPGQGLRLIYYSQIVNDFQKGDIAEGYSVSREKKESFPLTVTSAQKNPTAFYLCASRYGVDTEAFFGQGTRLTVV.

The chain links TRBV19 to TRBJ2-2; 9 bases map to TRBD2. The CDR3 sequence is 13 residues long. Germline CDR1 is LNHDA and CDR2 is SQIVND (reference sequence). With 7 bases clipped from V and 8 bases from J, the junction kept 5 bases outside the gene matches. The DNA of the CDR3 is TGTGCCAGTACAGTTAGCGGGAGAGGGGAGCTGTTTTTT. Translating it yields CASTVSGRGELFF.

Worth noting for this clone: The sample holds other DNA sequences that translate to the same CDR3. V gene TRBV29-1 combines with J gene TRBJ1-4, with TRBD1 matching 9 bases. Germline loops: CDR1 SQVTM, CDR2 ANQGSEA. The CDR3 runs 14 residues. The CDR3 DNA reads TGCAGTGCTAACCCTGGACAGGGGAATGAAAAACTGTTTTTT. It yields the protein CSANPGQGNEKLFF.

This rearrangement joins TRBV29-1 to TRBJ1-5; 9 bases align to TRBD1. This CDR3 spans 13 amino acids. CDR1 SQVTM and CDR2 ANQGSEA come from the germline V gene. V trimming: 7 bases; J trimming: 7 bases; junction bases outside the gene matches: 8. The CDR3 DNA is TGCAGCGCGAAGGGACAGGGCGGGCAGCCCCAGCATTTT. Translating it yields CSAKGQGGQPQHF.

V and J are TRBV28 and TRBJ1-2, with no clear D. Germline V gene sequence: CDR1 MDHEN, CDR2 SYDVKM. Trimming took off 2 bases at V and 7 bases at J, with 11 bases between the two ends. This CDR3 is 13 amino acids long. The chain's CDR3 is CASSLGGRGGYTF. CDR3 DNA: TGTGCCAGCAGTTTAGGAGGGAGAGGTGGCTACACCTTC.

CDR3 in DNA: TGCAGCGTTCGACAGGGACTTAACTATGGCTACACCTTC. Amino acids: CSVRQGLNYGYTF. The V gene is TRBV29-1, the J gene TRBJ1-2, with TRBD1 matching over 7 bases. V shed 5 bases, J shed 1 base, and the junction held 4 bases outside the gene matches. The CDR3 loop spans 13 amino acids. CDR1 is SQVTM and CDR2 is ANQGSEA in the germline V gene.

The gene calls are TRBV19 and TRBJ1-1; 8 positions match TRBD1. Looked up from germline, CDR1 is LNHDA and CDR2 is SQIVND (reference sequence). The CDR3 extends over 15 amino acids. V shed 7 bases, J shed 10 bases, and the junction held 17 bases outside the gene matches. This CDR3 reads CASTVLGQGRVGAFF. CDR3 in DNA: TGTGCCAGTACCGTTCTTGGACAGGGACGGGTTGGAGCTTTCTTT.

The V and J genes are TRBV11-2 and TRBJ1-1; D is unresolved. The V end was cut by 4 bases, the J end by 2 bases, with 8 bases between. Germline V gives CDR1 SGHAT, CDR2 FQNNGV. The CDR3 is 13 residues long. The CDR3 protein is CASSYGGNTEAFF. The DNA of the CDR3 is TGTGCCAGCAGCTACGGCGGAAACACTGAAGCTTTCTTT.

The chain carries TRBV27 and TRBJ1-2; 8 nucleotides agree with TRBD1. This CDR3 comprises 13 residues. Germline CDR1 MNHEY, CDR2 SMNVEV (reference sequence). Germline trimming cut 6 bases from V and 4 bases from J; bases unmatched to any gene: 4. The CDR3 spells CASRAGGGYGYTF. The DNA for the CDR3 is TGTGCCAGCAGAGCAGGGGGCGGCTATGGCTACACCTTC.

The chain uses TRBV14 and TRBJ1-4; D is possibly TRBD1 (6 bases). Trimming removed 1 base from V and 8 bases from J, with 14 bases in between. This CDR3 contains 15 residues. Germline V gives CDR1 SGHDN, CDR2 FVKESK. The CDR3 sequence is CASSQANRDWEKLFF. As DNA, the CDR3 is TGTGCCAGCAGCCAAGCTAACAGGGATTGGGAAAAACTGTTTTTT.

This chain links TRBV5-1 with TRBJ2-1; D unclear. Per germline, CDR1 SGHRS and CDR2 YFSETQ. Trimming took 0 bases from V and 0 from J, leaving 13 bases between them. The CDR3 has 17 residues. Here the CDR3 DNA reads TGCGCCAGCAGCTTGGTGGCGCAGGCGACCTCCTACAATGAGCAGTTCTTC. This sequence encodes CASSLVAQATSYNEQFF.

This CDR3 reads CASSYSTQGFGGYTF. CDR3 nucleotide sequence: TGTGCCAGCAGTTACTCTACCCAGGGTTTTGGTGGCTACACCTTC. The chain joins TRBV6-5 to TRBJ1-2; TRBD1 is a possible D gene (5 bases). The CDR3 covers 15 residues. Germline assignment: CDR1 MNHEY and CDR2 SVGAGI. V was pared by 0 bases and J by 7 bases, with 15 bases between.

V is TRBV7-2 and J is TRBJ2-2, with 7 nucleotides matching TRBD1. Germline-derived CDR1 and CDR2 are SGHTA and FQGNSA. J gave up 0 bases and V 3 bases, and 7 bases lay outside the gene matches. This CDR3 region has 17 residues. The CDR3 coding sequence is TGTGCCAGCAGCTTTAGGCCCGGGACAGCGAACACCGGGGAGCTGTTTTTT. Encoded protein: CASSFRPGTANTGELFF.

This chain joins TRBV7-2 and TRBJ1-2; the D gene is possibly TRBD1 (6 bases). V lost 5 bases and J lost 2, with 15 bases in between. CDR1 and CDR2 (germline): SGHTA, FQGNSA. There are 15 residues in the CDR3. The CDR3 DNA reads TGTGCCAGCAGCCATCCCAGGGGTCTGAACTATGGCTACACCTTC. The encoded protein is CASSHPRGLNYGYTF.

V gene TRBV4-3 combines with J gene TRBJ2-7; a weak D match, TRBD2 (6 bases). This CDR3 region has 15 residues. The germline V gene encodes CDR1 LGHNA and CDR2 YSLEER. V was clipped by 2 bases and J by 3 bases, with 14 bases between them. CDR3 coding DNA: TGCGCCAGCAGCCAAACCTCAGCCGGGGGCTACGAGCAGTACTTC. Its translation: CASSQTSAGGYEQYF.